Following are 8 T cell receptor beta chains from one sample sequenced in a study of cytomegalovirus exposure and HLA in healthy donors. Primers: 60 Vbeta forward and 13 Jbeta reverse. Profiling relied on immunoSEQ multiplex PCR, and the TCRdb table lists in-frame clones only, not all of them. The sample has under 150,000 clones; around nine tenths are singletons. The sequenced sample was PBMCs. These receptors all stem from a woman between 25 and 40 years old in good health and CMV-seronegative.

The genes are TRBV11-2 and TRBJ1-2; possibly TRBD1 for D (6 bases). Trimming shortened V by 5 bases and J by 5 bases, and 21 bases separated the two germline ends. Germline-derived CDR1 and CDR2 are SGHAT and FQNNGV. The CDR3 sequence is 16 residues long. CDR3 in DNA: TGTGCCAGCAGCGCGCGGCCGGACAGCACAATATATGGCTACACCTTC. This sequence encodes CASSARPDSTIYGYTF.

This sequence joins TRBV7-3 and TRBJ2-2; perhaps TRBD1 as D (6 bases). V gave up 4 bases and J gave up 1 base, with 16 bases separating them. This CDR3 contains 17 residues. Germline CDR1 and CDR2: SGHTA and FQGTGA. CDR3 nucleotides: TGTGCCAGCAGCTCAGAGATAAACAGGGTGAACACCGGGGAGCTGTTTTTT. Translated, it gives CASSSEINRVNTGELFF.

This clone has more than one count but fewer than ten. The chain has TRBV10-3 and TRBJ1-1; 8 bases match TRBD1. There are 12 residues in the CDR3. Germline V gene lookup returns CDR1 ENHRY and CDR2 SYGVKD. V lost 10 bases and J lost 10; bases outside the gene matches: 11. CDR3 DNA sequence: TGTGCCACCTGGAAAGGACAGGGAGTAGCTTTCTTT. Encoded protein: CATWKGQGVAFF.

On this clone itself: The same CDR3 arises from other DNA sequences in this sample as well. The chain uses TRBV5-1 and TRBJ1-4; 7 bases are a match to TRBD1. CDR3 length equals 14 residues. V gave up 0 bases and J gave up 5 bases; unmatched junction bases: 1. In germline, CDR1 is SGHRS, CDR2 YFSETQ. CDR3: CASSLGQGNEKLFF. CDR3 DNA sequence: TGCGCCAGCAGCTTGGGACAGGGCAATGAAAAACTGTTTTTT.

V is TRBV7-6 and J is TRBJ1-6; D possibly corresponds to TRBD1 (6 bases). The V gene's germline CDR1 is SGHVS and CDR2 FNYEAQ. Trimming stripped 5 bases from V and 10 bases from J, with 21 bases between. This CDR3 comprises 16 residues. The CDR3 coding sequence is TGTGCCAGCAGCGAAAAAACAGGGAGTTCTAACTCACCCCTCCACTTT. Translated, it gives CASSEKTGSSNSPLHF.

About this clone itself: The junction does not match germline at one end; this may be a read error. This chain connects TRBV2 to TRBJ1-6; tentatively, D is TRBD1 (6 bases). The germline V gene has CDR1 SNHLY and CDR2 FYNNEI. The CDR3 has 16 residues. The DNA of the CDR3 is TGTGCCAGCAGAGAAGGATGGGGGGGCAGGAATTCACCCCTCCACTTT. Its translation is CASREGWGGRNSPLHF.

This chain joins TRBV28 and TRBJ2-5; 10 bases fit TRBD1. The germline gives CDR1 MDHEN, CDR2 SYDVKM. This CDR3 has 15 amino acids. Trimming at V came to 6 bases and at J to 5 bases, leaving 9 bases not matched to a gene. The CDR3 loop is CASSPAPTGGETQYF. The CDR3 nucleotides are TGTGCCAGCAGCCCCGCCCCGACAGGGGGCGAGACCCAGTACTTC.

The rearrangement links TRBV5-1 to TRBJ2-5; D perhaps matches TRBD2 (6 bases). V lost 1 base and J 5 bases, leaving 15 bases between the germline ends. The germline V gene encodes CDR1 SGHRS and CDR2 YFSETQ. This CDR3 region has 15 residues. CDR3 sequence: CASSLWGVGSETQYF. The DNA of the CDR3 is TGCGCCAGCAGCTTGTGGGGGGTCGGTTCGGAGACCCAGTACTTC.